The 29 T cell receptor beta chains below were found in one sample sequenced in a study of shared clonotypes between healthy human individuals. Generated by immunoSEQ multiplex PCR, the TCRdb table keeps only in-frame clones and is missing some. The repertoire holds over a million clones, with around 97% as singletons. Material for sequencing was naive CD4+ T cells sorted from blood. Subset defined: CD45RA+ positively selected. These receptors all come from a man aged 30 to 39 in good health.

The V call is TRBV9, the J call TRBJ2-2; D tentatively reads TRBD1 or TRBD2 (6 bases each). Trimming left V 0 bases short and J 2 bases short, with 11 bases between. In germline, CDR1 is SGDLS, CDR2 YYNGEE. CDR3 length equals 16 residues. CDR3 sequence reads: CASSVGRGRNTGELFF. CDR3 coding DNA: TGTGCCAGCAGCGTAGGTCGGGGGCGCAACACCGGGGAGCTGTTTTTT.

The rearrangement joins TRBV5-1 to TRBJ2-7; TRBD2 agrees at 13 bases. The CDR3 sequence is 19 residues long. The germline V gene encodes CDR1 SGHRS and CDR2 YFSETQ. With V trimmed by 4 bases and J by 2 bases, 15 bases remained unmatched. The CDR3 bases are TGCGCCAGCAGCCCTTCAAAAGGAGGACTAGCGGGAGTTCCCTACGAGCAGTACTTC. Encoded protein: CASSPSKGGLAGVPYEQYF. Filled out from reference TRBV5-1 and TRBJ2-7, the complete variable domain reads KAGVTQTPRYLIKTRGQQVTLSCSPISGHRSVSWYQQTPGQGLQFLFEYFSETQRNKGNFPGRFSGRQFSNSRSEMNVSTLELGDSALYLCASSPSKGGLAGVPYEQYFGPGTRLTVT.

The chain recombines TRBV28 with TRBJ2-7, with D possibly matching TRBD2 (6 bases). V was cut by 5 bases and J by 5 bases, with 13 bases left in between. Germline V gives CDR1 MDHEN, CDR2 SYDVKM. The CDR3 has 13 residues. In DNA, the CDR3 is TGTGCCAGCAGTCGGTCCGGGAGCCACGAGCAGTACTTC. Its translation: CASSRSGSHEQYF. The variable domain in full, with the rest retrieved from reference TRBV28 and TRBJ2-7, is DVKVTQSSRYLVKRTGEKVFLECVQDMDHENMFWYRQDPGLGLRLIYFSYDVKMKEKGDIPEGYSVSREKKERFSLILESASTNQTSMYLCASSRSGSHEQYFGPGTRLTVT.

This chain connects TRBV5-1 to TRBJ1-1, with D perhaps matching TRBD1 (5 bases). The CDR3 is 13 residues long. Germline-derived CDR1 and CDR2 are SGHRS and YFSETQ. Trimming took off 4 bases at V and 7 bases at J, with 14 bases between the two ends. CDR3: CASSPTGVSEAFF. In DNA, the CDR3 is TGCGCCAGCAGCCCCACGGGGGTGAGTGAAGCTTTCTTT.

In regard to this clone: Other DNA sequences in this specimen translate into the identical CDR3. The chain links TRBV9 to TRBJ2-7; possible D gene TRBD2, 7 bases. The CDR3 covers 14 residues. V lost 1 base to trimming and J lost 3 bases, with 11 bases between them. Per the germline V gene, CDR1 is SGDLS and CDR2 is YYNGEE. The CDR3 sequence is CASSVSGTNYEQYF. CDR3 coding DNA: TGTGCCAGCAGCGTAAGCGGGACAAACTACGAGCAGTACTTC. The complete variable domain, with remaining parts taken from reference TRBV9 and TRBJ2-7, reads DSGVTQTPKHLITATGQRVTLRCSPRSGDLSVYWYQQSLDQGLQFLIQYYNGEERAKGNILERFSAQQFPDLHSELNLSSLELGDSALYFCASSVSGTNYEQYFGPGTRLTVT.

The chain uses TRBV7-8 and TRBJ2-7; D may be TRBD1 or TRBD2 (5 bases each). The CDR3 extends over 16 amino acids. The V end lost 0 bases, the J end lost 3 bases, and 15 bases lay between the germline ends. The germline CDR1 and CDR2 sequences are SGHVS and FQNEAQ. In nucleotides, the CDR3 is TGTGCCAGCAGCTTAGCCGGGACGGGGAAGCTCTACGAGCAGTACTTC. Translated: CASSLAGTGKLYEQYF.

The V call is TRBV9, the J call TRBJ1-2; 11 bases agree with TRBD1. The CDR3 is made up of 15 amino acids. The trim removed 8 bases at V and 3 bases at J, leaving 9 bases unmatched. The germline V gene has CDR1 SGDLS and CDR2 YYNGEE. Here the CDR3 reads CASTGTGGSHYGYTF. The CDR3 DNA sequence: TGTGCCAGTACAGGGACAGGGGGTTCCCACTATGGCTACACCTTC.

As regards this clone: Other DNA sequences of this sample code for an identical CDR3. The rearrangement uses TRBV2 and TRBJ2-1; the D gene is possibly TRBD1 (5 bases). Trimming pared 3 bases from V and 7 bases from J, leaving 13 bases between. Germline-derived CDR1 and CDR2 are SNHLY and FYNNEI. This CDR3 is built from 14 residues. This CDR3 is CASSDSRGVNEQFF. Here the CDR3 DNA reads TGTGCCAGCAGTGATAGTAGGGGTGTGAATGAGCAGTTCTTC.

The rearrangement uses TRBV6-1 and TRBJ2-1, with D perhaps TRBD1 or TRBD2 (5 bases each). CDR3 size: 14 residues. Germline CDR1 is MNHNS and CDR2 is SASEGT. V dropped 5 bases and J dropped 2 bases, with 10 bases sitting between them. Here the CDR3 DNA reads TGTGCCAGCAGTAAACCGGGACCCTACAATGAGCAGTTCTTC. Its protein product is CASSKPGPYNEQFF.

The chain couples TRBV9 to TRBJ2-7; 9 bases are shared with TRBD1. CDR1 and CDR2 from the germline V gene are SGDLS and YYNGEE. The CDR3 runs to 14 residues. V dropped 4 bases and J dropped 4; count of bases not matched to a gene: 6. The CDR3 DNA reads TGTGCCAGCAGCAAGGACAGGGGCGAATACGAGCAGTACTTC. As protein: CASSKDRGEYEQYF.

V is TRBV19 and J is TRBJ2-7; D remains ambiguous. V dropped 5 bases and J dropped 0 bases, with 20 bases sitting between them. Germline V gene lookup returns CDR1 LNHDA and CDR2 SQIVND (reference sequence). The CDR3 is 17 amino acids. In nucleotides, the CDR3 is TGTGCCAGTAGTCCCTACTTCTCTCGACGGTACTCCTACGAGCAGTACTTC. Its protein product is CASSPYFSRRYSYEQYF.

This clone was found a few times. The rearrangement links TRBV6-1 to TRBJ1-2; 7 bases are shared with TRBD1. Germline V CDR1 and CDR2: MNHNS, SASEGT. This CDR3 comprises 15 residues. V trimming: 2 bases; J trimming: 3 bases; junction bases outside the gene matches: 6. The CDR3 loop is CASSEYEDRDYGYTF. The CDR3 DNA sequence: TGTGCCAGCAGTGAATACGAAGACAGGGACTATGGCTACACCTTC.

The chain couples TRBV7-9 to TRBJ2-3, with 12 bases lining up with TRBD1. The CDR3 is 16 amino acids. V dropped 5 bases and J dropped 1; count of bases not matched to a gene: 4. Germline CDR1 SEHNR, CDR2 FQNEAQ (reference sequence). The CDR3 here is CASSMWDRGRTDTQYF. CDR3 sequence (DNA): TGTGCCAGCAGCATGTGGGACAGGGGGCGCACAGATACGCAGTATTTT.

The chain recombines TRBV7-9 with TRBJ2-7, with TRBD2 matching 10 bases. Germline V lookup: CDR1 SEHNR, CDR2 FQNEAQ (reference sequence). The CDR3 consists of 14 residues. Losses at the gene ends were 8 bases for V and 4 bases for J; bases not matched to a gene: 8. Here the CDR3 DNA reads TGTGCCAGCCGAAAAGCGGGAGGGCCTTACGAGCAGTACTTC. It is translated as CASRKAGGPYEQYF.

The gene calls are TRBV9 and TRBJ2-7; 10 bases agree with TRBD2. V was pared by 2 bases and J by 13 bases, with 12 bases of the junction left unmatched. In germline, CDR1 is SGDLS, CDR2 YYNGEE. The CDR3 runs to 14 residues. CDR3 DNA sequence: TGTGCCAGCAGCGTCAGGACTAGCGGAGGGGCCCTTTACTTC. Its translation: CASSVRTSGGALYF.

Points on this clone: This sample also contains other DNA sequences that code for the same CDR3. The chain uses TRBV29-1 and TRBJ1-1, with no clear D. The CDR3 totals 13 residues. V was cut by 3 bases and J by 0 bases, with 8 bases left in between. From germline, CDR1 is SQVTM and CDR2 ANQGSEA. CDR3 amino acids: CSVEGRMNTEAFF. CDR3 nucleotides: TGCAGCGTTGAGGGCAGGATGAACACTGAAGCTTTCTTT. The full variable domain, with the rest looked up from reference TRBV29-1 and TRBJ1-1, is SAVISQKPSRDICQRGTSLTIQCQVDSQVTMMFWYRQQPGQSLTLIATANQGSEATYESGFVIDKFPISRPNLTFSTLTVSNMSPEDSSIYLCSVEGRMNTEAFFGQGTRLTVV.

The V call is TRBV30, the J call TRBJ1-2; D is undetermined. Trimming took 5 bases from V and 9 from J, leaving 16 bases between them. Per germline, CDR1 GTSNPN and CDR2 SVGIG (reference sequence). The CDR3 has 12 residues. The CDR3 nucleotides are TGTGCCTGGGGTAATGAGATCCCCAGCTACACCTTC. It yields the protein CAWGNEIPSYTF.

The rearrangement joins TRBV6-1 to TRBJ1-4; the D gene is possibly TRBD1 (6 bases). The germline V and J ends were trimmed by 4 bases and 9 bases, with 15 bases remaining between them. The CDR3 covers 14 residues. CDR1 and CDR2 (germline): MNHNS, SASEGT. CDR3 DNA: TGTGCCAGCAGTGTACCAGGGGATAGGAAAAAACTGTTTTTT. Its protein is CASSVPGDRKKLFF.

The genes are TRBV5-3 and TRBJ2-1, with 8 bases fitting TRBD2. TRBV5-3 is an ORF; its function is uncertain. With V trimmed by 2 bases and J by 15 bases, 10 bases remained unmatched. The CDR3 spans 13 residues. The CDR3 loop reads CARSFRPGGFPFF. CDR3 bases: TGTGCCAGAAGCTTCCGCCCGGGGGGGTTCCCGTTCTTC.

The rearrangement uses TRBV18 and TRBJ2-7; 8 bases are a match to TRBD1. V trimming: 4 bases; J trimming: 5 bases; junction bases outside the gene matches: 10. The CDR3 sequence is 15 residues long. Germline V gives CDR1 KGHSH, CDR2 LQKENI. The CDR3 protein is CASSQPGTGFHEQYF. The CDR3 coding sequence is TGTGCCAGCTCACAGCCCGGGACAGGTTTCCACGAGCAGTACTTC.

This clone was seen a few times. The genes are TRBV6-1 and TRBJ1-2; D gene unclear. Trimming took 3 bases from V and 4 from J, leaving 9 bases between them. The CDR3 runs to 13 residues. Germline CDR1 and CDR2: MNHNS and SASEGT. The CDR3 loop reads CASSEATGYGYTF. CDR3 DNA sequence: TGTGCCAGCAGTGAGGCCACGGGCTATGGCTACACCTTC.

This clone came up once. The chain recombines TRBV29-1 with TRBJ2-5; 11 bases agree with TRBD1. This CDR3 region has 13 residues. J was trimmed by 7 bases and V by 3 bases; bases with no gene match: 4. Germline-derived CDR1 and CDR2 are SQVTM and ANQGSEA. The CDR3 region is CSVDWTGGLTQYF. DNA of the CDR3: TGCAGCGTTGATTGGACAGGGGGCCTGACCCAGTACTTC.

CDR3 amino acids: CASSLPQGRETQYF. CDR3 DNA: TGTGCCAGCAGCTTACCACAGGGCCGAGAGACCCAGTACTTC. The V call is TRBV13, the J call TRBJ2-5; a possible D gene is TRBD1 (6 bases). This CDR3 spans 14 amino acids. CDR1 and CDR2 (germline): PRHDT, FYEKMQ (reference sequence). Trimming cost V 2 bases and J 4 bases, with 11 bases left between them.

This sequence joins TRBV2 and TRBJ2-2; D possibly corresponds to TRBD1 (5 bases). V dropped 6 bases and J dropped 6 bases, with 11 bases sitting between them. This CDR3 has 13 residues. Germline CDR1 reads SNHLY; CDR2 reads FYNNEI. DNA for the CDR3: TGTGCCAGCAGGAGGACATCCTCCGGGGAGCTGTTTTTT. Its translation: CASRRTSSGELFF.

The V and J genes are TRBV19 and TRBJ1-3; 7 nucleotides align to TRBD1. The CDR3 is made up of 15 amino acids. V lost 4 bases, J lost 2 bases, and 5 bases stayed unmatched. Germline V lookup: CDR1 LNHDA, CDR2 SQIVND (reference sequence). This CDR3 is CASSSKTGAGNTIYF. CDR3 nucleotide sequence: TGTGCCAGTAGTAGCAAAACAGGGGCTGGAAACACCATATATTTT.

The chain links TRBV5-6 to TRBJ2-1, with TRBD2 matching over 7 bases. The germline V gene encodes CDR1 SGHDT and CDR2 YYEEEE. There are 16 residues in the CDR3. V trimming: 4 bases; J trimming: 0 bases; junction bases outside the gene matches: 7. DNA of the CDR3: TGTGCCAGCAGCACCCCCGGGAGGCCCTCCTACAATGAGCAGTTCTTC. This gives the protein CASSTPGRPSYNEQFF.

The rearrangement links TRBV5-1 to TRBJ2-7, with D perhaps being TRBD1 or TRBD2 (5 bases each). The germline V gene has CDR1 SGHRS and CDR2 YFSETQ. V lost 4 bases and J 3 bases, leaving 14 bases between the germline ends. The CDR3 sequence is 14 residues long. This CDR3 is CASSVDSGRYEQYF. In nucleotides, the CDR3 is TGCGCCAGCAGCGTCGACAGCGGACGCTACGAGCAGTACTTC.

This chain links TRBV28 with TRBJ2-3, with D possibly being TRBD2 (6 bases). Between the trimmed V and J ends, which lost 4 bases and 3 bases, there was a span of 17 bases. Per the germline V gene, CDR1 is MDHEN and CDR2 is SYDVKM. The CDR3 is made up of 16 amino acids. CDR3 nucleotide sequence: TGTGCCAGCAGTTCCGGAGGGAGGACTCTTACAGATACGCAGTATTTT. It translates to CASSSGGRTLTDTQYF. Looking up the rest from reference TRBV28 and TRBJ2-3 gives the full variable domain: DVKVTQSSRYLVKRTGEKVFLECVQDMDHENMFWYRQDPGLGLRLIYFSYDVKMKEKGDIPEGYSVSREKKERFSLILESASTNQTSMYLCASSSGGRTLTDTQYFGPGTRLTVL.

This clone was detected only once. J is TRBJ2-1 and V is TRBV7-2; 9 bases are a match to TRBD1. Looked up from germline, CDR1 is SGHTA and CDR2 is FQGNSA. V lost 5 bases and J lost 4; bases outside the gene matches: 12. The CDR3 spans 17 residues. Written as DNA, the CDR3 is TGTGCCAGCAGCCTCTCAATCTCCGGGACAGGGTACAATGAGCAGTTCTTC. It translates to CASSLSISGTGYNEQFF.